These T cell receptor beta chains were read from a single sample in a study of blood T cells in healthy people across ages. TCRdb re-derived calls from the 5' RACE reads in MiXCR, one entry per CDR3 protein. The data contain around 1,900,000 distinct CDR3 sequences, around 42% of them seen just once; the ten biggest clones take up 23%. The specimen was blood. The receptors stem from a human donor in good health. Both conserved end residues are part of each CDR3. D genes are given only for firm matches. Part of the rows lack a size; the others show once, few, many or a class for expanded clones.

.	TRBJ2-3	.	TRBV20-1	CSASLFDHGVADTQYF	TGCAGTGCTAGCCTTTTTGACCACGGGGTAGCGGATACGCAGTATTTT
TRBD2	TRBJ2-3	few	TRBV29-1	CSAETRTSGRADTDTQYF	TGCAGCGCAGAAACGCGGACTAGCGGGAGGGCTGACACAGATACGCAGTATTTT
TRBD2	TRBJ2-7	few	TRBV7-9	CASSTDRGGTSGDYEQYF	TGTGCCAGCAGCACCGACCGTGGAGGGACTAGCGGGGACTACGAGCAGTACTTC
.	TRBJ2-4	.	TRBV7-2	CASSPSATTAKNIQYF	TGTGCCAGCAGCCCTTCGGCAACAACGGCCAAAAACATTCAGTACTTC
.	TRBJ2-7	.	TRBV12-3/TRBV12-4	CASSPQVGGYEQYF	TGTGCCAGCAGTCCCCAGGTCGGAGGTTACGAGCAGTACTTC
.	TRBJ1-1	.	TRBV29-1	CSVEVRRKMNTEAFF	TGCAGCGTTGAAGTTAGGCGAAAAATGAACACTGAAGCTTTCTTT
.	TRBJ2-2	.	TRBV5-1	CASSPGTLGGELFF	TGCGCCAGCAGCCCCGGGACTCTTGGCGGGGAGCTGTTTTTT
.	TRBJ2-7	.	TRBV25-1	CASSKWTAWGRYEQYF	TGTGCCAGCAGTAAGTGGACAGCCTGGGGGAGGTACGAGCAGTACTTC
.	TRBJ1-1	.	TRBV10-3	CAIRREEGVEAFF	TGTGCCATCAGGCGGGAGGAGGGGGTCGAAGCTTTCTTT
.	TRBJ1-1	.	TRBV5-1	CASSPIDPGEAFF	TGCGCCAGCAGTCCCATAGACCCTGGCGAAGCTTTCTTT
TRBD2	TRBJ2-1	.	TRBV12-3/TRBV12-4	CASTSGLAGTYNEQFF	TGTGCCAGCACCTCAGGACTAGCGGGGACCTACAATGAGCAGTTCTTC
.	TRBJ1-1	.	TRBV11-2	CASSFKLDRQNTEAFF	TGTGCCAGCAGCTTTAAGCTGGACAGACAGAACACTGAAGCTTTCTTT
.	TRBJ1-5	.	TRBV20-1	CSASWADSNQPQHF	TGCAGTGCTAGTTGGGCCGATAGCAATCAGCCCCAGCATTTT
TRBD1	TRBJ1-2	.	TRBV20-1	CSARSPTGNYGYTF	TGCAGTGCTAGATCCCCGACAGGGAACTATGGCTACACCTTC
.	TRBJ2-7	few	TRBV29-1	CSVLGGTTYEQYF	TGCAGCGTTCTCGGGGGTACGACCTACGAGCAGTACTTC
TRBD1	TRBJ1-1	few	TRBV9	CASSARDRVEAFF	TGTGCCAGCAGCGCCCGGGACAGGGTAGAAGCTTTCTTT
TRBD1	TRBJ2-7	few	TRBV11-3	CASSLGGQGAHEQYF	TGTGCTAGCAGCTTAGGGGGACAGGGGGCCCACGAGCAGTACTTC
.	TRBJ2-1	few	TRBV7-9	CASSLVSVVSSYNEQFF	TGTGCCAGCAGCTTGGTCAGTGTAGTGAGCTCCTACAATGAGCAGTTCTTC
.	TRBJ2-7	.	TRBV6-5	CASSYSVGPRSYEQYF	TGTGCCAGCAGTTACTCGGTAGGCCCCAGATCCTACGAGCAGTACTTC
.	TRBJ2-1	.	TRBV5-1	CASSIRPGGSTNNEQFF	TGCGCCAGCAGCATCCGACCGGGGGGCTCGACCAACAATGAGCAGTTCTTC
.	TRBJ2-1	.	TRBV6-1	CASSERDNNEQFF	TGTGCCAGCAGTGAAAGAGATAACAATGAGCAGTTCTTC
.	TRBJ1-2	.	TRBV14	CASSQAPGLFYGYTF	TGTGCCAGCAGCCAAGCTCCAGGGCTGTTCTATGGCTACACCTTC
.	TRBJ2-3	few	TRBV4-3	CASSQDMRVPDTQYF	TGCGCCAGCAGCCAAGATATGCGGGTCCCAGATACGCAGTATTTT
.	TRBJ2-5	.	TRBV6-4	CAGSEEVEGTQYF	TGCGCCGGCAGTGAAGAGGTTGAGGGGACCCAGTACTTC
.	TRBJ2-7	few	TRBV5-5	CASAGPQSYEQYF	TGTGCCAGCGCGGGACCCCAATCCTACGAGCAGTACTTC
.	TRBJ1-2	.	TRBV6-2/TRBV6-3	CASSYDLDYGYTF	TGTGCCAGCAGTTACGACTTAGACTATGGCTACACCTTC
TRBD2	TRBJ2-1	.	TRBV6-5	CASSYSTVAGSGENERFF	TGTGCCAGCAGTTACTCGACTGTAGCGGGGTCCGGGGAAAATGAGCGGTTCTTC
TRBD1	TRBJ1-5	.	TRBV20-1	CSARVTGGQPQHF	TGCAGTGCTAGAGTGACAGGGGGACAGCCCCAGCATTTT
.	TRBJ2-1	.	TRBV5-1	CASSLEGLPALGEQFF	TGCGCCAGCAGCTTGGAAGGACTCCCGGCTCTCGGTGAGCAGTTCTTC
TRBD1	TRBJ1-1	many	TRBV20-1	CSARRQGTEAFF	TGCAGTGCTAGGCGACAGGGCACTGAAGCTTTCTTT
.	TRBJ2-7	.	TRBV2	CASRPTGSGFHEQYF	TGTGCCAGCAGACCCACAGGGTCGGGGTTCCACGAGCAGTACTTC
.	TRBJ1-4	.	TRBV27	CASRSLGNRNEKLFF	TGTGCCAGCCGATCTCTAGGCAACCGTAATGAAAAACTGTTTTTT
TRBD2	TRBJ2-1	.	TRBV11-2	CASSSVPSGAYNEQFF	TGTGCCAGCAGCTCCGTTCCTAGCGGGGCCTACAATGAGCAGTTCTTC
TRBD2	TRBJ2-7	.	TRBV5-5	CASSLVLAGVEVPYEQYF	TGTGCCAGCAGCTTGGTGCTAGCGGGGGTAGAGGTCCCCTACGAGCAGTACTTC
TRBD2	TRBJ2-5	few	TRBV12-3/TRBV12-4	CASSFGTSGGADETQYF	TGTGCCAGCAGTTTCGGTACTAGCGGGGGGGCCGATGAGACCCAGTACTTC
.	TRBJ2-5	.	TRBV20-1	CCARGHNAQETQYF	TGCTGTGCTAGGGGCCACAATGCCCAAGAGACCCAGTACTTC
.	TRBJ2-3	many	TRBV7-2	CASSLVSGASTDTQYF	TGTGCCAGCAGCTTAGTTTCGGGGGCTAGCACAGATACGCAGTATTTT
.	TRBJ2-1	.	TRBV11-2	CASSLDGVRGNEQFF	TGTGCCAGCAGCTTAGATGGTGTCAGGGGCAATGAGCAGTTCTTC
.	TRBJ2-3	.	TRBV9	CASSVLGGPTDTQYF	TGTGCCAGCAGCGTACTTGGGGGACCCACAGATACGCAGTATTTT
.	TRBJ2-5	.	TRBV20-1	CSASPGRTRETQYF	TGCAGTGCTAGCCCGGGACGGACCAGGGAGACCCAGTACTTC
TRBD1	TRBJ2-1	.	TRBV29-1	CSAYRGEGEQFF	TGCAGCGCGTACAGGGGTGAGGGTGAGCAGTTCTTC
.	TRBJ1-5	.	TRBV12-3/TRBV12-4	CASSFQIEVGAGAGVSNQPQHF	TGTGCCAGCAGTTTTCAGATTGAGGTCGGAGCCGGTGCCGGCGTAAGCAATCAGCCCCAGCATTTT
TRBD1	TRBJ2-7	.	TRBV12-3/TRBV12-4	CASSLRGTGGDEQYF	TGTGCCAGCAGTTTAAGGGGGACAGGGGGGGACGAGCAGTACTTC
.	TRBJ1-2	.	TRBV6-4	CASRRSVGPNYGYTF	TGTGCCAGCCGGAGGAGCGTGGGCCCTAACTATGGCTACACCTTC
.	TRBJ2-7	.	TRBV15	CATRDISYEQYF	TGTGCCACCAGGGACATCTCCTACGAGCAGTACTTC
TRBD2	TRBJ2-3	few	TRBV7-2	CASIRGGSEDTQYF	TGTGCCAGCATACGGGGGGGTTCGGAAGATACGCAGTATTTT
.	TRBJ1-5	.	TRBV12-3/TRBV12-4	CASSLAGDFFRPQHF	TGTGCCAGCAGTTTGGCGGGTGACTTTTTCCGGCCCCAGCATTTT
.	TRBJ1-1	once	TRBV28	CASSFLGLEAFF	TGTGCCAGCAGTTTTCTAGGGCTGGAAGCTTTCTTT
.	TRBJ2-5	.	TRBV11-2	CASSLVYGAGETQYF	TGTGCCAGCAGCTTAGTCTACGGGGCTGGGGAGACCCAGTACTTC
.	TRBJ1-5	.	TRBV9	CASSVSDGRNQPQHF	TGTGCCAGCAGCGTCTCGGACGGCCGTAATCAGCCCCAGCATTTT
.	TRBJ1-1	.	TRBV7-2	CASSLRGFRTEAFF	TGTGCCAGCAGCTTAAGGGGGTTCCGCACTGAAGCTTTCTTT
.	TRBJ1-2	.	TRBV7-9	CASSLETGHYGYTF	TGTGCCAGCAGCCTCGAAACAGGGCACTATGGCTACACCTTC
TRBD2	TRBJ2-1	.	TRBV5-5	CASSQTSGGGNEQFF	TGTGCCAGCAGCCAGACTAGCGGGGGTGGTAATGAGCAGTTCTTC
.	TRBJ1-1	few	TRBV29-1	CSVEDGREFRNTEAFF	TGCAGCGTTGAAGATGGTCGGGAATTTAGGAACACTGAAGCTTTCTTT
TRBD2	TRBJ2-5	.	TRBV5-1	CASSWTSVEETQYF	TGCGCCAGCAGCTGGACTAGCGTGGAAGAGACCCAGTACTTC
.	TRBJ2-3	.	TRBV20-1	CSARRPPGADTQYF	TGCAGTGCTAGAAGACCCCCTGGCGCAGATACGCAGTATTTT
.	TRBJ2-5	.	TRBV5-1	CASSLASYGSGTQYF	TGCGCCAGCAGCTTGGCCTCATACGGATCGGGGACCCAGTACTTC